The 23 T cell receptor beta chains below come from one sample, sequenced in a study of human T cells and chemical hapten exposure. In TCRdb, the RACE reads were re-called with MiXCR into one record per CDR3 protein. The sample has about 79,000 distinct CDR3 sequences; approximately 8% are singletons. Time point of the sample: healthy volunteer bleed at 6 weeks. Total RNA came from unfractionated whole blood. Sequences were obtained from whole blood. These TCRs come from a male donor in good health. Some clones in this sample may be carry-over from other donors' samples.

This sequence joins TRBV12-3 or TRBV12-4 and TRBJ1-5, with D perhaps TRBD1 (6 bases). The CDR3 is 13 residues long. Trimming shortened V by 4 bases and J by 9 bases, and 13 bases separated the two germline ends. DNA for the CDR3: TGTGCCAGCAGTTACAGGGTAGGGAGGCCCCAGCATTTT. Protein: CASSYRVGRPQHF.

The V and J genes are TRBV30 and TRBJ2-1; 9 positions agree with TRBD2. Germline V gives CDR1 GTSNPN, CDR2 SVGIG (reference sequence). Trimming took 3 bases from V and 9 from J; bases not matched to a gene: 12. The CDR3 consists of 15 residues. The DNA of the CDR3 is TGTGCCTGGAGCGATTTCTATAGCGGGAGAAGTGAGCAGTTCTTC. Protein sequence: CAWSDFYSGRSEQFF.

This clonotype came up a few times. CDR3 amino acids: CASSPVRERYGYTF. Here the CDR3 DNA reads TGTGCCAGCAGCCCGGTCAGGGAGAGGTATGGCTACACCTTC. The rearrangement joins TRBV5-4 to TRBJ1-2, with D possibly matching TRBD1 (5 bases). The CDR3 runs to 14 residues. The germline CDR1 and CDR2 sequences are SGHNT and YYREEE (reference sequence). With 4 bases removed from V and 5 bases from J, the gap between germline ends came to 15 bases. Filled out from reference TRBV5-4 and TRBJ1-2, the complete variable domain reads ETGVTQSPTHLIKTRGQQVTLRCSSQSGHNTVSWYQQALGQGPQFIFQYYREEENGRGNFPPRFSGLQFPNYSSELNVNALELDDSALYLCASSPVRERYGYTFGSGTRLTVV.

J is TRBJ2-1 and V is TRBV20-1; no reliable D call. Germline V gene data show CDR1 as DFQATT and CDR2 as SNEGSKA (reference sequence). CDR3 length: 12 residues. Trimming removed 6 bases from V and 9 bases from J, with 15 bases in between. The CDR3 here is CSAPLVSGEQFF. The CDR3 coding sequence is TGCAGTGCCCCGTTAGTCTCCGGTGAGCAGTTCTTC.

A few counts support this clonotype. For the CDR3, the DNA is TGTGCCAGCAGCTTCCGACTAGCGGGGGGGATCTACGAGCAGTACTTC. Its protein is CASSFRLAGGIYEQYF. The chain carries TRBV7-2 and TRBJ2-7; TRBD2 matches at 14 bases. Germline lookup yields CDR1 SGHTA and CDR2 FQGNSA. Trimming removed 3 bases from V and 3 bases from J; junction bases left unmatched: 4. CDR3 length: 16 residues.

This sequence joins TRBV12-3 or TRBV12-4 and TRBJ1-1; 8 nucleotides agree with TRBD1. There are 15 residues in the CDR3. V lost 9 bases and J lost 7; bases outside the gene matches: 16. This chain's CDR3 is CASKRFRGTGDEAFF. For the CDR3, the DNA is TGTGCCAGTAAACGGTTCCGAGGGACAGGCGATGAAGCTTTCTTT.

This clonotype has at least ten counts. The chain couples TRBV12-3 or TRBV12-4 to TRBJ1-2; a weak D match, TRBD1 (5 bases). V lost 4 bases, J lost 3 bases, and 9 bases lay in between. The CDR3 loop spans 13 amino acids. DNA for the CDR3: TGTGCCAGCAGTTCCGGGGCTGACTATGGCTACACCTTC. This translates into CASSSGADYGYTF.

The V gene is TRBV29-1, the J gene TRBJ1-1; D perhaps matches TRBD1 (6 bases). Trimming shortened V by 1 base and J by 10 bases, and 13 bases separated the two germline ends. This CDR3 has 12 amino acids. Germline CDR1 and CDR2: SQVTM and ANQGSEA. CDR3 region: CSVEVNRVGAFF. The CDR3 nucleotides are TGCAGCGTTGAAGTTAACAGGGTAGGAGCTTTCTTT.

The CDR3 reads CASSQDRASGGADTQYF. Here the CDR3 DNA reads TGCGCCAGCAGCCAAGATCGGGCTAGCGGGGGAGCAGATACGCAGTATTTT. V usage is TRBV4-3 and J usage is TRBJ2-3; 10 bases line up with TRBD2. Germline V CDR1 and CDR2: LGHNA, YSLEER. J gave up 4 bases and V 0 bases, and 7 bases lay outside the gene matches. This CDR3 comprises 17 residues.

The chain is built from TRBV6-5 and TRBJ2-1; 10 bases are a match to TRBD2. The CDR3 extends over 15 amino acids. Germline CDR1 MNHEY, CDR2 SVGAGI. V lost 2 bases, J lost 6 bases, and 4 bases stayed unmatched. CDR3 nucleotides: TGTGCCAGCAGTTACGGAGCGGGGGGGATCAATGAGCAGTTCTTC. This codes for CASSYGAGGINEQFF.

Here the CDR3 reads CASSFGSNSNQPQHF. The CDR3 DNA is TGTGCCAGCAGCTTCGGCAGTAATAGCAATCAGCCCCAGCATTTT. This rearrangement joins TRBV7-2 to TRBJ1-5; no clear D. Germline V lookup: CDR1 SGHTA, CDR2 FQGNSA. The length of the CDR3 is 15 residues. V shed 3 bases and J shed 0 bases, with 9 bases lying between them. The variable domain in full, completed from reference TRBV7-2 and TRBJ1-5, reads GAGVSQSPSNKVTEKGKDVELRCDPISGHTALYWYRQSLGQGLEFLIYFQGNSAPDKSGLPSDRFSAERTGGSVSTLTIQRTQQEDSAVYLCASSFGSNSNQPQHFGDGTRLSIL.

V is TRBV3-1 and J is TRBJ2-2, with D possibly TRBD2 on 5 matching bases. This CDR3 is 12 amino acids long. Looked up from germline, CDR1 is LGHDT and CDR2 is YNNKEL (reference sequence). Trimming cost V 8 bases and J 3 bases, with 7 bases left between them. The CDR3 reads CASVGDTGELFF. The CDR3 DNA sequence: TGTGCCAGCGTCGGGGACACCGGGGAGCTGTTTTTT.

This clonotype was detected a few times. This chain connects TRBV4-2 to TRBJ2-4; TRBD2 might be the D (6 bases). V lost 1 base and J 3 bases, leaving 13 bases between the germline ends. This CDR3 region has 16 residues. Germline-derived CDR1 and CDR2 are LGHNA and YNFKEQ. The CDR3 spells CASSQGGGVGKNIQYF. DNA for the CDR3: TGTGCCAGCAGCCAAGGCGGCGGGGTAGGCAAAAACATTCAGTACTTC.

The J gene is TRBJ2-4, the V gene TRBV6-1; TRBD2 is a possible D gene (5 bases). Germline V CDR1 and CDR2: MNHNS, SASEGT. CDR3 length equals 15 residues. Trimming removed 4 bases from V and 1 base from J, with 11 bases in between. Here the CDR3 reads CASSVVATAKNIQYF. The DNA of the CDR3 is TGTGCCAGCAGTGTGGTAGCGACGGCCAAAAACATTCAGTACTTC.

V and J are TRBV20-1 and TRBJ2-7; a possible D gene is TRBD1 (6 bases). Germline V gene sequence: CDR1 DFQATT, CDR2 SNEGSKA (reference sequence). The CDR3 is made up of 14 amino acids. V gave up 5 bases and J gave up 0 bases, with 14 bases separating them. CDR3 sequence: CSARNRAPSYEQYF. In DNA, the CDR3 is TGCAGTGCTCGAAACAGGGCCCCCTCCTACGAGCAGTACTTC.

This clonotype appeared a few times. The rearrangement uses TRBV10-3 and TRBJ1-6; D is possibly TRBD1 (5 bases). Trimming removed 4 bases at V and 10 bases at J, with 14 bases between. The CDR3 is 14 residues long. CDR1 is ENHRY and CDR2 is SYGVKD in the germline V gene. The DNA for the CDR3 is TGTGCCATCAGTGGTTCAGGGTCTAGATCACCCCTCCACTTT. Translated: CAISGSGSRSPLHF.

This clonotype was found a few times. This chain joins TRBV7-6 and TRBJ2-7; D gene ambiguous. Germline V gives CDR1 SGHVS, CDR2 FNYEAQ. CDR3 size: 13 residues. The germline V and J ends were trimmed by 1 base and 3 bases, with 7 bases remaining between them. CDR3 residues: CASSLVRSYEQYF. The CDR3 DNA is TGTGCCAGCAGCTTAGTGCGGAGCTACGAGCAGTACTTC.

The rearrangement links TRBV3-1 to TRBJ2-7; D gene uncertain. This CDR3 is 11 amino acids long. V lost 3 bases and J 7 bases, leaving 7 bases between the germline ends. Germline V gene sequence: CDR1 LGHDT, CDR2 YNNKEL (reference sequence). As DNA, the CDR3 is TGTGCCAGCAGCCAGACATGGGAGCAGTACTTC. Translated, it gives CASSQTWEQYF.

J is TRBJ2-2 and V is TRBV19; D unclear. This CDR3 region has 15 residues. V shed 3 bases and J shed 0 bases, with 8 bases lying between them. Germline V gene lookup returns CDR1 LNHDA and CDR2 SQIVND (reference sequence). This CDR3 is CASSMASTNTGELFF. The CDR3 bases are TGTGCCAGTAGTATGGCGTCTACGAACACCGGGGAGCTGTTTTTT.

This clonotype has only a few counts. The rearrangement links TRBV4-2 to TRBJ2-1; D gene uncertain. CDR1 and CDR2 (germline): LGHNA, YNFKEQ. The CDR3 totals 12 residues. The germline V and J ends were trimmed by 3 bases and 9 bases, with 9 bases remaining between them. CDR3 bases: TGTGCCAGCAGCCATTTTAGGAGTGAGCAGTTCTTC. Translation gives CASSHFRSEQFF.

The sample holds a few counts of this clonotype. V is TRBV3-1 and J is TRBJ1-2; D unresolved. The CDR3 consists of 14 residues. Looked up from germline, CDR1 is LGHDT and CDR2 is YNNKEL (reference sequence). V lost 0 bases and J lost 2, with 7 bases in between. The CDR3 region has the DNA TGTGCCAGCAGCCAAGATACCGGAAACTATGGCTACACCTTC. This encodes CASSQDTGNYGYTF.

In its sample, this clonotype was seen a few times. The genes are TRBV6-6 and TRBJ1-6; D unresolved. Germline-derived CDR1 and CDR2 are MNHNY and SVGAGI (reference sequence). This CDR3 has 13 amino acids. V lost 6 bases, J lost 5 bases, and 8 bases lay in between. The CDR3 here is CASSYSDNSPLHF. CDR3 nucleotides: TGTGCCAGCAGCTACAGTGATAATTCACCCCTCCACTTT.

With respect to this clonotype: This CDR3 is missing its conserved last phenylalanine or tryptophan, likely due to a read error. The chain carries TRBV29-1 and TRBJ2-7; D remains ambiguous. This CDR3 comprises 14 residues. Germline V gene sequence: CDR1 SQVTM, CDR2 ANQGSEA. The ends were cut back, 2 bases at V and 2 bases at J, with 13 bases in the middle. DNA of the CDR3: TGCAGCGTTGAATGGGCCCTACACCCCTACGAGCAGTACCTC. Encoded protein: CSVEWALHPYEQYL.